Presented here are 29 T cell receptor beta chains from one specimen sequenced in a study of OX40 agonist ivuxolimab in advanced cancers. Sequencing used immunoSEQ multiplex PCR; TCRdb keeps in-frame clones, though not all of them. The top ten hold 0.25% to 0.3% of the sample, which has around 63,000 clones, approximately 91% seen once. The sample consisted of CD4+ or CD8+ T cells sorted from blood, taken in a trial of the OX40 agonist ivuxolimab. The receptors shown here come from an adult with an advanced solid tumor such as melanoma, head and neck, liver or kidney cancer.

V and J are TRBV18 and TRBJ1-5, with 9 positions matching TRBD1. Germline CDR1 and CDR2: KGHSH and LQKENI. The CDR3 is 19 amino acids. The junction had 23 bases not matched to a gene; V was cut back by 6 bases and J by 8 bases. The CDR3 is CASSLTQNAGTGRWEPQHF. CDR3 DNA: TGTGCCAGCTCCCTTACCCAAAATGCCGGGACAGGGCGTTGGGAGCCCCAGCATTTT.

V usage is TRBV19 and J usage is TRBJ1-6; D not certain. V lost 4 bases and J 7 bases, leaving 11 bases between the germline ends. CDR1 LNHDA and CDR2 SQIVND come from the germline V gene (reference sequence). This CDR3 comprises 14 residues. As DNA, the CDR3 is TGTGCCAGTAGTAGTGTCAGAAGCAATTCACCCCTCCACTTT. It codes for CASSSVRSNSPLHF.

This clone showed up just a few times. CDR3 nucleotide sequence: TGTGCCACCGGCCCCAACAGGGGCGGGGGGACCCAGTACTTC. The encoded protein is CATGPNRGGGTQYF. The gene calls are TRBV15 and TRBJ2-5; either TRBD1 or TRBD2 may supply D (7 bases each). This CDR3 is 14 amino acids long. Germline CDR1 LNHNV, CDR2 YYDKDF (reference sequence). V lost 8 bases to trimming and J lost 7 bases, with 20 bases between them.

The CDR3 here is CATSREQGFGAGELFF. DNA of the CDR3: TGTGCCACCAGCAGAGAACAGGGCTTTGGGGCCGGGGAGCTGTTTTTT. The chain carries TRBV15 and TRBJ2-2, with D perhaps matching TRBD1 (6 bases). From germline, CDR1 is LNHNV and CDR2 YYDKDF (reference sequence). Trimming removed 0 bases from V and 6 bases from J, with 14 bases in between. This CDR3 comprises 16 residues.

The chain carries TRBV4-2 and TRBJ2-1; TRBD2 agrees at 10 bases. V lost 4 bases to trimming and J lost 5 bases; unmatched junction nucleotides: 14. CDR3 size: 18 residues. CDR1 and CDR2 from the germline V gene are LGHNA and YNFKEQ. The CDR3 nucleotides are TGTGCCAGCAGCCCTCTAGGGCTAGCGGGAGATTCGGACAATGAGCAGTTCTTC. Translating gives CASSPLGLAGDSDNEQFF.

This chain joins TRBV13 and TRBJ2-5; possibly TRBD2 for D (6 bases). Germline loops: CDR1 PRHDT, CDR2 FYEKMQ (reference sequence). The germline V and J ends were trimmed by 1 base and 2 bases, with 11 bases remaining between them. This CDR3 is built from 15 residues. CDR3 bases: TGTGCCAGCAGCTTAGTCGGCGCGGGGCAAGAGACCCAGTACTTC. It codes for CASSLVGAGQETQYF.

This chain uses TRBV5-4 with TRBJ2-1, with D perhaps matching TRBD1 (6 bases). CDR1 is SGHNT, CDR2 YYREEE, per germline (reference sequence). The CDR3 consists of 13 residues. Deletions cut 3 bases from V and 4 bases from J, with 8 bases between. The CDR3 loop reads CASSWGTYNEQFF. CDR3 DNA sequence: TGTGCCAGCAGCTGGGGGACATACAATGAGCAGTTCTTC.

The V call is TRBV15, the J call TRBJ1-1, with D perhaps TRBD1 (6 bases). Germline CDR1 reads LNHNV; CDR2 reads YYDKDF (reference sequence). The CDR3 is 16 residues long. Trimming cost V 1 base and J 2 bases, with 14 bases left between them. CDR3 amino acids: CATSRGIGQSNTEAFF. CDR3 in DNA: TGTGCCACCAGCAGAGGAATCGGACAGAGTAACACTGAAGCTTTCTTT.

The chain uses TRBV18 and TRBJ2-5, with D maybe TRBD1 (5 bases). This CDR3 is built from 15 residues. Germline V gives CDR1 KGHSH, CDR2 LQKENI. The V end lost 3 bases, the J end lost 4 bases, and 15 bases lay between the germline ends. CDR3 sequence: CASSPNMARAETQYF. Written as DNA, the CDR3 is TGTGCCAGCTCACCCAACATGGCCAGGGCAGAGACCCAGTACTTC.

This chain joins TRBV27 and TRBJ2-1; D not resolved. V gave up 5 bases and J gave up 2 bases, with 13 bases separating them. The germline V gene has CDR1 MNHEY and CDR2 SMNVEV (reference sequence). This CDR3 is built from 15 residues. This chain's CDR3 is CASSRSMSTYNEQFF. The CDR3 nucleotides are TGTGCCAGCAGTCGCTCAATGAGCACCTACAATGAGCAGTTCTTC.

The chain employs TRBV10-3 and TRBJ2-3, with D perhaps matching TRBD1 or TRBD2 (5 bases each). CDR3 length: 13 amino acids. CDR1 ENHRY and CDR2 SYGVKD come from the germline V gene. The V and J ends lost 7 bases and 2 bases respectively, with 10 bases between them. The CDR3 loop is CAITGAPTDTQYF. CDR3 coding DNA: TGTGCCATCACCGGGGCGCCCACAGATACGCAGTATTTT.

This clone was counted a few times. The J gene is TRBJ2-1, the V gene TRBV7-8, with a weak D call TRBD2 (5 bases). This CDR3 is built from 14 residues. The ends were cut back, 8 bases at V and 7 bases at J, with 18 bases in the middle. Germline V gives CDR1 SGHVS, CDR2 FQNEAQ. The CDR3 nucleotides are TGTGCCAGCGGCGAGCGGCGTTACATAAATGAGCAGTTCTTC. This encodes CASGERRYINEQFF.

The table lists this clone with a count of one. The chain combines TRBV11-1 with TRBJ2-1, with TRBD1 matching 7 bases. CDR3 length equals 14 residues. The trim removed 5 bases at V and 9 bases at J, leaving 10 bases unmatched. The germline V gene has CDR1 SGHAT and CDR2 FQDESV (reference sequence). CDR3 bases: TGTGCCAGCAGCCAGGACAGGTGGGCCGTTGAGCAGTTCTTC. It translates to CASSQDRWAVEQFF.

CDR3 residues: CASTLAGGETQYF. CDR3 coding DNA: TGTGCCAGCACCCTAGCTGGTGGGGAGACCCAGTACTTC. V is TRBV6-1 and J is TRBJ2-5, with D perhaps TRBD2 (5 bases). Germline V CDR1 and CDR2: MNHNS, SASEGT. The germline V and J ends were trimmed by 7 bases and 5 bases, with 14 bases remaining between them. The CDR3 loop spans 13 amino acids.

This clone appeared a single time. The genes are TRBV5-1 and TRBJ2-1, with 7 bases fitting TRBD2. J gave up 7 bases and V 7 bases, and 11 bases lay outside the gene matches. The CDR3 runs to 14 residues. Germline V gene lookup returns CDR1 SGHRS and CDR2 YFSETQ. DNA for the CDR3: TGCGCCAGCTGGAGGGGAGGGACGGGGAATGAGCAGTTCTTC. This translates into CASWRGGTGNEQFF.

This chain uses TRBV7-9 with TRBJ1-1, with a possible D match to TRBD1 (6 bases). The V gene lost 5 bases and the J gene lost 0 bases, with 10 bases spanning the gap. The CDR3 is 14 amino acids. The germline gives CDR1 SEHNR, CDR2 FQNEAQ (reference sequence). The CDR3 DNA reads as TGTGCCAGCAGCCGACAGGCGCTGAACACTGAAGCTTTCTTT. This gives the protein CASSRQALNTEAFF. Based on the CDR3 plus reference TRBV7-9 and TRBJ1-1, the full variable domain is DTGVSQNPRHKITKRGQNVTFRCDPISEHNRLYWYRQTLGQGPEFLTYFQNEAQLEKSRLLSDRFSAERPKGSFSTLEIQRTEQGDSAMYLCASSRQALNTEAFFGQGTRLTVV.

The chain is built from TRBV27 and TRBJ1-1, with 8 positions matching TRBD1. V lost 10 bases, J lost 5 bases, and 12 bases stayed unmatched. The CDR3 consists of 14 residues. Germline assignment: CDR1 MNHEY and CDR2 SMNVEV (reference sequence). The CDR3 region is CATSRDRRGTEAFF. The CDR3 region has the DNA TGTGCCACCTCACGGGACAGGCGGGGGACTGAAGCTTTCTTT.

The chain couples TRBV27 to TRBJ2-2; D is possibly TRBD1 or TRBD2 (5 bases each). CDR3 length equals 13 residues. Germline V CDR1 and CDR2: MNHEY, SMNVEV (reference sequence). The ends were cut back, 3 bases at V and 6 bases at J, with 8 bases in the middle. The DNA of the CDR3 is TGTGCCAGCAGTTTGGGGGAAGCCGGGGAGCTGTTTTTT. Amino acids: CASSLGEAGELFF.

The gene calls are TRBV4-2 and TRBJ2-3, with 8 bases that match TRBD2. Germline V CDR1 and CDR2: LGHNA, YNFKEQ. The CDR3 has 15 amino acids. Germline trimming cut 1 base from V and 5 bases from J; bases unmatched to any gene: 5. The CDR3 loop is CASSQGNSGEDTQYF. In DNA form, the CDR3 reads TGTGCCAGCAGCCAAGGTAATAGCGGGGAAGATACGCAGTATTTT.

The J gene is TRBJ2-5, the V gene TRBV5-4, with TRBD1 identical over 8 bases. This CDR3 is built from 14 residues. Germline CDR1 SGHNT, CDR2 YYREEE (reference sequence). The trim removed 4 bases at V and 5 bases at J, leaving 7 bases unmatched. CDR3 sequence (DNA): TGTGCCAGCAGCCTTCAGGGGGCTTCCGAGACCCAGTACTTC. Translating gives CASSLQGASETQYF.

V and J are TRBV10-3 and TRBJ2-2; D is ambiguous. V dropped 7 bases and J dropped 1 base, with 10 bases sitting between them. Germline lookup yields CDR1 ENHRY and CDR2 SYGVKD. The CDR3 covers 14 residues. CDR3 residues: CAIKRIRNTGELFF. CDR3 coding DNA: TGTGCCATCAAAAGAATCAGGAACACCGGGGAGCTGTTTTTT.

This clone appeared a few times. V usage is TRBV11-3 and J usage is TRBJ2-6; 9 bases match TRBD1. The germline V gene has CDR1 SGHNT and CDR2 YENEEA. V trimming: 5 bases; J trimming: 2 bases; junction bases outside the gene matches: 7. This CDR3 is built from 17 residues. CDR3 coding DNA: TGTGCCAGCAGCCGAGGGACAGGGCGTGCTGGGGCCAACGTCCTGACTTTC. Its protein is CASSRGTGRAGANVLTF. The variable domain in full, with the rest retrieved from reference TRBV11-3 and TRBJ2-6, is EAGVVQSPRYKIIEKKQPVAFWCNPISGHNTLYWYLQNLGQGPELLIRYENEEAVDDSQLPKDRFSAERLKGVDSTLKIQPAELGDSAVYLCASSRGTGRAGANVLTFGAGSRLTVL.

This clone was detected only once. Written as DNA, the CDR3 is TGTGCCACCAGCAGAGATTTATTTTGGAGCACGGACTATGGCTACACCTTC. This encodes CATSRDLFWSTDYGYTF. The chain joins TRBV15 to TRBJ1-2; D is ambiguous. Trimming took 0 bases from V and 3 from J, leaving 17 bases between them. Germline-derived CDR1 and CDR2 are LNHNV and YYDKDF (reference sequence). This CDR3 has 17 amino acids.

The gene calls are TRBV21-1 and TRBJ2-3. TRBV21-1 is a documented pseudogene. The CDR3 sequence is 16 residues long. The CDR3 nucleotides are TGTGCCAGCAGCAAAAAGACCGGTGGGGTTCCAGATACGCAGTATTTT. Translation gives CASSKKTGGVPDTQYF.

Turning to this clone: A junction end diverges from the germline sequence, so it may reflect a read error. The rearrangement links TRBV7-9 to TRBJ1-1; TRBD1 matches 9 bases. This CDR3 is built from 14 residues. The V gene's germline CDR1 is SEHNR and CDR2 FQNEAQ (reference sequence). CDR3 protein: CASTLGTGPTEAFF. The CDR3 region has the DNA TGTGCCAGCACCTTAGGGACAGGGCCGACTGAAGCTTTCTTT.

V usage is TRBV6-5 and J usage is TRBJ2-3; possibly TRBD1 or TRBD2 for D (5 bases each). This CDR3 contains 15 residues. Germline CDR1 is MNHEY and CDR2 is SVGAGI. V shed 7 bases and J shed 2 bases, with 16 bases lying between them. The CDR3 region has the DNA TGTGCCAGCACCCCCACCGGGACGGCCACAGATACGCAGTATTTT. Its translation is CASTPTGTATDTQYF.

This clone came up a few times. The CDR3 sequence: CATTQTGRGSNQPQHF. In nucleotides, the CDR3 is TGTGCCACTACCCAGACAGGGAGAGGAAGCAATCAGCCCCAGCATTTT. V and J are TRBV19 and TRBJ1-5; TRBD1 matches 7 bases. Germline V gene lookup returns CDR1 LNHDA and CDR2 SQIVND (reference sequence). J was trimmed by 1 base and V by 10 bases; bases with no gene match: 13. CDR3 length equals 16 residues.

The V gene is TRBV5-1, the J gene TRBJ1-5, with D hard to call. The V and J ends lost 5 bases and 4 bases respectively, with 10 bases between them. Germline V lookup: CDR1 SGHRS, CDR2 YFSETQ. This CDR3 has 13 residues. The chain's CDR3 is CASRLQENQPQHF. The CDR3 coding sequence is TGCGCCAGCAGGTTACAAGAAAATCAGCCCCAGCATTTT.

The rearrangement uses TRBV7-2 and TRBJ1-4, with TRBD1 as a possible D gene (5 bases). Trimming cost V 2 bases and J 8 bases, with 18 bases left between them. Germline CDR1 and CDR2: SGHTA and FQGNSA. The CDR3 extends over 16 amino acids. Here the CDR3 reads CASSLSQGGGGEKLFF. The CDR3 DNA reads as TGTGCCAGCAGCTTATCTCAGGGTGGGGGTGGCGAAAAACTGTTTTTT.